Given below is one TCR beta chain in context. Antigen specificity is unknown. This specimen belongs to a study of cytomegalovirus exposure and HLA in healthy donors. Study background: One earlier analysis, a look at about 179 million T cells, found around 110 million unique TCR beta sequences. General study points: In a later analysis, a missense DCLRE1C variant was linked to TCR beta V- and J-gene trimming. Cytomegalovirus-associated TCR beta chains were listed, numbering 150 to 200. Reports indicated that the classifier achieved high specificity and sensitivity in diagnosing cytomegalovirus status.

It was with 60 Vbeta and 13 Jbeta primers that the PCR ran. Repertoires were generated with immunoSEQ multiplex PCR, while TCRdb's copy carries only in-frame clones and drops some. This table has about 160,000 clones, about four fifths appearing once. Sequencing was done on a sample of PBMCs. This receptor was obtained from a male donor in good health and CMV-seronegative.

The CDR3 DNA is TGCAGCGTTGAAGTCGAGCGCCAGCGGGGCTATGGCTACACCTTC. Its protein product is CSVEVERQRGYGYTF. The chain has TRBV29-1 and TRBJ1-2; D gene uncertain. CDR3 length equals 15 residues. Germline CDR1 SQVTM, CDR2 ANQGSEA. Trimming shortened V by 1 base and J by 4 bases, and 16 bases separated the two germline ends.